This TCR beta chain was retrieved from a study of T cells in Graves' hyperthyroidism and ophthalmopathy. As to this clonotype: Its matching antigen is unknown.

Study results and caveats: In the blood, most expanded thyroid clonotypes above 0.001 appeared as well.

The investigators amplified TCR beta CDR3 regions from RNA transcripts. A set of HTBI primers served as the primers for a first-round RT-PCR of the TCR CDR3. TCRdb reanalysed the multiplex PCR reads using MiXCR and keeps one entry per CDR3 protein. In the table there are about half a million distinct CDR3 sequences, 20% of which are singletons. CDR3 size: 15 residues. V was clipped by 0 bases and J by 7 bases; unmatched bases: 4. CDR1 SGDLS and CDR2 YYNGEE come from the germline V gene. Uncontrolled infection, other autoimmune disease, pregnancy or lactation led to exclusion. The diagnostic basis comprised clinical symptoms, serum thyroxine and TRAb, thyroid ultrasound and orbital computed tomography. This sample holds PBMCs from 10 ml fresh peripheral blood.

This TCR was sampled from a man between 35 and 55 years old with Graves' ophthalmopathy. Material for sequencing was blood. The gene calls are TRBV9 and TRBJ2-1, with 10 bases fitting TRBD2. The CDR3 reads CASSVETSGTNEQFF. In nucleotides, the CDR3 is TGTGCCAGCAGCGTAGAAACTAGCGGGACGAATGAGCAGTTCTTC.